This T cell receptor (beta chain) was identified during a study of cytomegalovirus exposure and HLA in healthy donors. Study observations and caveats: When the data were analyzed later, several of the most significant clusters appeared to be linked to common viral pathogens. CMV antigen specificity was confirmed in vitro for a few CMV-associated chains. The Asian-associated ancestry cluster reportedly had fewer N-insertions than the approximately 700-donor mean in a later analysis.

Trimming took off 2 bases at V and 2 bases at J, with 8 bases between the two ends. The CDR3 contains 14 residues. Germline CDR1 and CDR2: MNHNY and SVGAGI (reference sequence). It was with 60 Vbeta and 13 Jbeta primers that the PCR ran. TCRdb's table, derived via immunoSEQ multiplex PCR, lists solely in-frame clones and lacks some. The data show about 130,000 clones, around 70% seen once. As concerns this clone: Its antigen is unidentified.

This TCR came from a woman aged 55-69 years in good health and CMV-seropositive. Sequenced material: PBMCs. The V and J genes are TRBV6-6 and TRBJ2-3; no firm D call. In nucleotides, the CDR3 is TGTGCCAGCAGTTACGCCCAGGACACAGATACGCAGTATTTT. Its translation is CASSYAQDTDTQYF.